The 18 T cell receptor beta chains given below trace back to one sample, sequenced in a study of blood T cell repertoires in COVID-19. Sequencing was performed with immunoSEQ multiplex PCR; in TCRdb, only in-frame clones are kept and a portion is missing. In the table there are a few hundred thousand clones, just over 85% of which are singletons. Material: PBMCs or T cells enriched from blood (not recorded which). The source is a man aged 35 to 55 who had recovered from COVID-19.

V gene TRBV5-1 combines with J gene TRBJ1-4, with TRBD1 matching 9 bases. This CDR3 spans 16 amino acids. Trimming cost V 4 bases and J 6 bases; bases outside gene matches: 10. Looked up from germline, CDR1 is SGHRS and CDR2 is YFSETQ. CDR3 nucleotide sequence: TGCGCCAGCAGCCTAAGGCCGGGACAGGGCGATGAAAAACTGTTTTTT. Encoded protein: CASSLRPGQGDEKLFF.

The V gene is TRBV3-1 (or the pseudogene TRBV3-2), the J gene TRBJ2-2; 7 bases agree with TRBD1. CDR1 and CDR2 from the germline V gene are LGHDT and YNNKEL (reference sequence). The CDR3 is 15 residues long. Trimming removed 8 bases from V and 2 bases from J; junction bases left unmatched: 8. CDR3 in amino acids: CASGTGQVNTGELFF. CDR3 coding DNA: TGTGCCAGCGGTACCGGACAGGTTAACACCGGGGAGCTGTTTTTT.

The chain couples TRBV28 to TRBJ1-2; D may be TRBD1 (5 bases). Between the trimmed V and J ends, which lost 5 bases and 1 base, there was a span of 8 bases. The V gene's germline CDR1 is MDHEN and CDR2 SYDVKM. The CDR3 is 13 residues long. The CDR3 loop is CASSPQGNYGYTF. The CDR3 nucleotides are TGTGCCAGCAGTCCCCAGGGTAACTATGGCTACACCTTC.

The chain links TRBV9 to TRBJ1-2; perhaps TRBD1 as D (6 bases). This CDR3 has 14 residues. Germline V gene data show CDR1 as SGDLS and CDR2 as YYNGEE. Trimming removed 4 bases at V and 5 bases at J, with 15 bases between. CDR3 nucleotides: TGTGCCAGCAGCCCGAGAGGGGGGGTTTATGGCTACACCTTC. Amino acids: CASSPRGGVYGYTF.

This clone showed up just once. The genes are TRBV7-8 and TRBJ2-1; 9 bases agree with TRBD2. Germline V gene data show CDR1 as SGHVS and CDR2 as FQNEAQ. The CDR3 contains 20 residues. The trim removed 3 bases at V and 6 bases at J, leaving 21 bases unmatched. The chain's CDR3 is CASSFTTNRLAGVAVNEQFF. DNA of the CDR3: TGTGCCAGCAGCTTCACCACCAACCGTTTAGCGGGGGTCGCGGTCAATGAGCAGTTCTTC.

The chain has TRBV19 and TRBJ1-3, with D possibly matching TRBD1 (5 bases). Trimming removed 5 bases from V and 0 bases from J, with 14 bases in between. Per germline, CDR1 LNHDA and CDR2 SQIVND (reference sequence). CDR3 length: 16 amino acids. As DNA, the CDR3 is TGTGCCAGTAGTGACCTACAGGACCACTCTGGAAACACCATATATTTT. It encodes CASSDLQDHSGNTIYF.

CDR3 coding DNA: TGTGCCAGCAGCTTAGAGGGACAGGTGTTTAGCAATGAGCAGTTCTTC. This gives the protein CASSLEGQVFSNEQFF. This chain links TRBV7-2 with TRBJ2-1, with TRBD1 matching over 8 bases. V was clipped by 1 base and J by 6 bases; unmatched bases: 8. The CDR3 totals 16 residues. Germline CDR1 is SGHTA and CDR2 is FQGNSA.

This chain's CDR3 is CASSPQGSGSYEQYF. The CDR3 DNA is TGTGCCAGCAGCCCGCAGGGTAGCGGGAGCTACGAGCAGTACTTC. The chain couples TRBV11-2 to TRBJ2-7, with TRBD2 identical over 9 bases. Germline assignment: CDR1 SGHAT and CDR2 FQNNGV. CDR3 length: 15 amino acids. V shed 5 bases and J 3 bases; nucleotides not matched to a gene: 8.

The J gene is TRBJ2-3, the V gene TRBV7-9; tentative D call: TRBD2 (6 bases). The V gene lost 1 base and the J gene lost 6 bases, with 14 bases spanning the gap. Germline V CDR1 and CDR2: SEHNR, FQNEAQ (reference sequence). The CDR3 sequence is 15 residues long. The CDR3 DNA reads TGTGCCAGCAGCTTAGGTGGGACTTTCAGGGATACGCAGTATTTT. Protein sequence: CASSLGGTFRDTQYF.

V gene TRBV9 combines with J gene TRBJ2-5; D is unresolved. CDR1 and CDR2 (germline): SGDLS, YYNGEE. The V and J ends lost 4 bases and 4 bases respectively, with 11 bases between them. CDR3 size: 13 residues. The CDR3 spells CASSINAGETQYF. Here the CDR3 DNA reads TGTGCCAGCAGCATCAACGCAGGAGAGACCCAGTACTTC.

This chain links TRBV18 with TRBJ1-4, with TRBD1 as a possible D gene (5 bases). The length of the CDR3 is 12 residues. V was shortened by 8 bases and J by 6 bases, with 10 bases between the two germline ends. Germline V lookup: CDR1 KGHSH, CDR2 LQKENI. DNA of the CDR3: TGTGCCAGCCTCGGGGGGGATGAAAAACTGTTTTTT. It yields the protein CASLGGDEKLFF.

The CDR3 here is CASSLFSGIQETQYF. CDR3 in DNA: TGCGCCAGCAGCTTGTTTTCGGGGATACAAGAGACCCAGTACTTC. The chain is built from TRBV5-1 and TRBJ2-5; TRBD2 is a possible D gene (5 bases). In germline, CDR1 is SGHRS, CDR2 YFSETQ. Deletions cut 1 base from V and 2 bases from J, with 12 bases between. The CDR3 has 15 residues.

This chain links TRBV7-9 with TRBJ1-2; 7 nucleotides align to TRBD1. This CDR3 has 18 amino acids. The ends lost 4 bases at V and 7 bases at J; junction bases unmatched: 21. Germline CDR1 reads SEHNR; CDR2 reads FQNEAQ (reference sequence). The CDR3 DNA sequence: TGTGCCAGCAGCTCCTGGACTCTGACAGGGTCCCCTGGGGGTGGCTACACCTTC. Protein product: CASSSWTLTGSPGGGYTF.

The V call is TRBV7-9, the J call TRBJ1-3; 8 bases are shared with TRBD1. Germline V CDR1 and CDR2: SEHNR, FQNEAQ (reference sequence). This CDR3 is built from 15 residues. V was clipped by 4 bases and J by 3 bases; unmatched bases: 5. CDR3 sequence (DNA): TGTGCCAGCAGCTCCGACACAGGGGGTGGAAACACCATATATTTT. It specifies CASSSDTGGGNTIYF.

The V call is TRBV29-1, the J call TRBJ1-3; D unresolved. Per germline, CDR1 SQVTM and CDR2 ANQGSEA. This CDR3 spans 13 amino acids. Trimming pared 4 bases from V and 0 bases from J, leaving 7 bases between. Here the CDR3 DNA reads TGCAGCGTTGTGTCCAGCTCTGGAAACACCATATATTTT. Amino acids: CSVVSSSGNTIYF.

The chain employs TRBV2 and TRBJ1-2; 7 positions agree with TRBD1. Germline CDR1 is SNHLY and CDR2 is FYNNEI. The CDR3 length is 13 residues. V dropped 6 bases and J dropped 8; count of bases not matched to a gene: 9. CDR3 DNA sequence: TGTGCCAGCAGCCTGGGACAGATTCGGGGCTACACCTTC. It specifies CASSLGQIRGYTF.

This clone is a singleton in its sample. The chain is built from TRBV27 and TRBJ1-2; tentative D call: TRBD1 (5 bases). Germline CDR1 and CDR2: MNHEY and SMNVEV (reference sequence). CDR3 length: 15 amino acids. V was pared by 0 bases and J by 4 bases, with 12 bases between. CDR3 sequence (DNA): TGTGCCAGCAGTTTATCGGTGTTGCAGGGCTATGGCTACACCTTC. Translating gives CASSLSVLQGYGYTF.

This clone showed up just once. The chain is built from TRBV6-2 or TRBV6-3 and TRBJ1-2; 8 nucleotides align to TRBD1. Germline trimming cut 5 bases from V and 2 bases from J; bases unmatched to any gene: 10. This CDR3 contains 16 residues. CDR1 and CDR2 from the germline V gene are MNHEY and SVGEGT. The CDR3 nucleotides read TGTGCCAGCAGTATGGGGGGGACAGGAACCAACTATGGCTACACCTTC. Protein product: CASSMGGTGTNYGYTF.